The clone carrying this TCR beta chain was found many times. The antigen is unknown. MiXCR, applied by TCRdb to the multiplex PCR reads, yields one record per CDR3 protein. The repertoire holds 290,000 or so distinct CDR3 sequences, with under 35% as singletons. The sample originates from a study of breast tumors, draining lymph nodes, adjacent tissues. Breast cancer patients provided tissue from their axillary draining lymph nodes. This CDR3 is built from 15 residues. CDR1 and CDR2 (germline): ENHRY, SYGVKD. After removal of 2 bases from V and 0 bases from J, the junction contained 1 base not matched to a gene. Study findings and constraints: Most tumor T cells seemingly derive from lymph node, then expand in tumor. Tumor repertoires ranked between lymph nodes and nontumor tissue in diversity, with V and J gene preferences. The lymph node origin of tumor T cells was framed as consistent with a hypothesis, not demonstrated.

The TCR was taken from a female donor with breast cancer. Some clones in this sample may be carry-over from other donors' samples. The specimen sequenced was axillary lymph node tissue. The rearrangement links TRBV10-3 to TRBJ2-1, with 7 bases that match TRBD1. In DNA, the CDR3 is TGTGCCATCAGTGAGACAGGGGCCTCCTACAATGAGCAGTTCTTC. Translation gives CAISETGASYNEQFF.